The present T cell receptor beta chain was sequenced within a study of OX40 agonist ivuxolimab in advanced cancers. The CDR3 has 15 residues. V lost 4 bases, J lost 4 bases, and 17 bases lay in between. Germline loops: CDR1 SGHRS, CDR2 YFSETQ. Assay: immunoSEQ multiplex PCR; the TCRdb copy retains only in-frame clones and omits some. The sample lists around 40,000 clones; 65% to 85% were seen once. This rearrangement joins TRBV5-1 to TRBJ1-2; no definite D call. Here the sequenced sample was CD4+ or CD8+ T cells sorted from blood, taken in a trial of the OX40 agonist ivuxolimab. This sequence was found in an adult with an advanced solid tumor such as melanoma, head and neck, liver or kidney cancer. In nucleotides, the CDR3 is TGCGCCAGCAGCCCCAACGCCGCAACCCGCTATGGCTACACCTTC. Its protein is CASSPNAATRYGYTF.